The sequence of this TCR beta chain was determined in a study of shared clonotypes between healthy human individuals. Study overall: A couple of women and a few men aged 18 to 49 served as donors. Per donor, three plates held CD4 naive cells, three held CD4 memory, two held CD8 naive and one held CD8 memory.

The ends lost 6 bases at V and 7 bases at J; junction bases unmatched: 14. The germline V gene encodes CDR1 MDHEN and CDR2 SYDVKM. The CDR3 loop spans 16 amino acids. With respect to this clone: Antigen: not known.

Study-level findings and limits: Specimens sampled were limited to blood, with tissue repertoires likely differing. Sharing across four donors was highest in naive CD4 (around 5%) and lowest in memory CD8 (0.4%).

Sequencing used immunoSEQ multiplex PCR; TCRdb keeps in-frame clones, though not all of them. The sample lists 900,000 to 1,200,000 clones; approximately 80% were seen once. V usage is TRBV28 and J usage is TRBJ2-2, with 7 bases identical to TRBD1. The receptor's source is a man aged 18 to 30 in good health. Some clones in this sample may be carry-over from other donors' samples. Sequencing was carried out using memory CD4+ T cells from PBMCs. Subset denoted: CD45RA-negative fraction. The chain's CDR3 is CASRGFLGQAHGELFF. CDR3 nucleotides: TGTGCCAGCAGGGGATTTTTAGGACAGGCGCACGGGGAGCTGTTTTTT.